This entry describes one TCR beta chain. Only cases whose brain tissue showed the highest T cell transcript signatures were sequenced. This record comes from a study of brain T cells in children with intractable seizures. Generated by immunoSEQ multiplex PCR, the TCRdb table keeps only in-frame clones and is missing some. Here the sample spans roughly 80,000 clones, 90% to 95% being singletons. The CDR3 extends over 15 amino acids. Trimming cost V 1 base and J 2 bases; bases outside gene matches: 4. Germline CDR1 LGHDT, CDR2 YNNKEL (reference sequence). This receptor was obtained from a girl aged 2-9 years with Rasmussen encephalitis and intractable seizures. The chain is built from TRBV3-1 (or the pseudogene TRBV3-2) and TRBJ1-2; 7 bases fit TRBD1. Sequences were derived from peripheral blood, sampled at surgery. CDR3 in amino acids: CASSQAPRGNYGYTF. DNA of the CDR3: TGTGCCAGCAGCCAAGCACCCAGGGGGAACTATGGCTACACCTTC.